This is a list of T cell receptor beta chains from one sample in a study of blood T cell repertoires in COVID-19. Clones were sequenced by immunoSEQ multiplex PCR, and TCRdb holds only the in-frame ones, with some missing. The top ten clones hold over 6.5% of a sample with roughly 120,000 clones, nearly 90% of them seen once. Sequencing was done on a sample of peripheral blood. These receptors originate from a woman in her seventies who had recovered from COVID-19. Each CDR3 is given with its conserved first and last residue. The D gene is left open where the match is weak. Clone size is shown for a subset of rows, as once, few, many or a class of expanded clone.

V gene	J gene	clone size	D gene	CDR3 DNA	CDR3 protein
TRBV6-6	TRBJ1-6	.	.	TGTGCCAGCAGTTATGATGGGTTCGGGGGGGGGTCACCCCTCCACTTT	CASSYDGFGGGSPLHF
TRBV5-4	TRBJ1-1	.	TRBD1	TGTGCCAGCAGCCCGGGACTAGGGGGCAACACTGAAGCTTTCTTT	CASSPGLGGNTEAFF
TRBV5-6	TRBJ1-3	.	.	TGTGCCAGCAGCCAGCGGGGAGCTGGAAACACCATATATTTT	CASSQRGAGNTIYF
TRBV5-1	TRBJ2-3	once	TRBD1	TGCGCCAGCAGCCGACAGGGAGTGAGGGCGACAGATACGCAGTATTTT	CASSRQGVRATDTQYF
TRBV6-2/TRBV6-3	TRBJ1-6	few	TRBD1	TGTGCCAGCAGTTACTCGTGGGACAGAGGCTCACCCCTCCACTTT	CASSYSWDRGSPLHF
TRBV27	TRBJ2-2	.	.	TGTGCCAGCAGTTTATCTTTCTTTGGGGCGACCGGGGAGCTGTTTTTT	CASSLSFFGATGELFF
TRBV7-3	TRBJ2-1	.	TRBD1	TGTGCCAGCAGCCTCGACAGGGGTTCCTACAATGAGCAGTTCTTC	CASSLDRGSYNEQFF
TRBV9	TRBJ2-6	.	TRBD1	TGTGCCAGCAGCCCGGGACAGAGGCCCTCTGGGGCCAACGTCCTGACTTTC	CASSPGQRPSGANVLTF
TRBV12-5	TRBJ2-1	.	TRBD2	TGTGCTAGTGGTCCCGGGACTAGCGGAAACAATGAGCAGTTCTTC	CASGPGTSGNNEQFF
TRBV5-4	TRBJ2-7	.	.	TGTGCCAGCAGCCCACCTCGGGGGACTGCCTACGAGCAGTACTTC	CASSPPRGTAYEQYF
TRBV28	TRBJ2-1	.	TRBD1	TGTGCCAGCAAAAGAAGGGTGACAGGGGTTTCCTACAATGAGCAGTTCTTC	CASKRRVTGVSYNEQFF
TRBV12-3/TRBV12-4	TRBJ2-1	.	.	TGTGCCAGCAGACGGGACTCGAACAATGAGCAGTTCTTC	CASRRDSNNEQFF
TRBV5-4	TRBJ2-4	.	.	TGTGCCAGCAGCCCCTCCGGGGGACGAAACATTCAGTACTTC	CASSPSGGRNIQYF
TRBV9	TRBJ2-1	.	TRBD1	TGTGCCAGCAGCGGGGGGACAGGTGACTACAATGAGCAGTTCTTC	CASSGGTGDYNEQFF
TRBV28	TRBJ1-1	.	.	TGTGCCAGCAAGTTCCAGGGTGAAGCTTTCTTT	CASKFQGEAFF
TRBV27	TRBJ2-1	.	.	TGTGCCAGCAGTTTGGGGGCCCCGGGTGATGAGCAGTTCTTC	CASSLGAPGDEQFF
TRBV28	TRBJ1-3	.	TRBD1	TGTGCCAGCCGAATGATCGTGGGACAGGGATCAGGAAACACCATATATTTT	CASRMIVGQGSGNTIYF
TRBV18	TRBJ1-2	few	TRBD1	TGTGCCAGCTCACCGGGACAGGGGAACTATGGCTACACCTTC	CASSPGQGNYGYTF
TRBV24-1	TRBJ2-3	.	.	TGTGCCACCAGTGATTTGCGGGAAGCCTGGAATACGCAGTATTTT	CATSDLREAWNTQYF
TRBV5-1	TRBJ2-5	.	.	TGCGCCAGCAGCTTGGGGGACTTCCAAGAGACCCAGTACTTC	CASSLGDFQETQYF
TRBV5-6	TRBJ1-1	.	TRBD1	TGTGCCAGCAGCCGACCCGGACAGGGGACGAACACTGAAGCTTTCTTT	CASSRPGQGTNTEAFF
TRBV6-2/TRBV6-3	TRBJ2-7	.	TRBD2	TGTGCCAGCAGTTACGCCCTCGGGACTATTTCCTACGAGCAGTACTTC	CASSYALGTISYEQYF
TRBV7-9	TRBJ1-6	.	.	TGTGCCAGCAGCAAACAGGGAAACGCCTATAATTCACCCCTCCACTTT	CASSKQGNAYNSPLHF
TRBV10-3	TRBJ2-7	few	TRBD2	TGTGCCATCAGCTGGACTAGCGGGAGGGAGCAGTACTTC	CAISWTSGREQYF
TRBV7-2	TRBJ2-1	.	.	TGTGCCAGCAGCTTAGGACGCGGCGAGCGAGTTAATGAGCAGTTCTTC	CASSLGRGERVNEQFF
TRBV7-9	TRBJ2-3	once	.	TGTGCCAGCAGCTTGATCGGGAGCACAGATACGCAGTATTTT	CASSLIGSTDTQYF
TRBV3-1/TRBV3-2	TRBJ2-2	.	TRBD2	TGTGCCAGCAGCCACCTGGGACTAGCGGGAGGGGGTACCGGGGAGCTGTTTTTT	CASSHLGLAGGGTGELFF
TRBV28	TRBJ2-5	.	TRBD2	TGTGCCAGCAGTTCCCCGACTAGCCTGGGAAGATCGACCCAGTACTTC	CASSSPTSLGRSTQYF
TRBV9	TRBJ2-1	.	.	TGTGCCAGCAGCGGCTTTCTCCCTCGCGGGGCATACAATGAGCAGTTCTTC	CASSGFLPRGAYNEQFF
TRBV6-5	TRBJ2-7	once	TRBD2	TGTGCCAGCAGTTACTCTCCTAGCGGGGGGTTCTACGAGCAGTACTTC	CASSYSPSGGFYEQYF
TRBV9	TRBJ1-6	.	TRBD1	TGTGCCAGCAGCTTTCAGACAGGGGTGGGAACACCCCTCCACTTT	CASSFQTGVGTPLHF
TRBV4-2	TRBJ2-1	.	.	TGTGCCAGCAGCACGACAGGTACCTCCTACAATGAGCAGTTCTTC	CASSTTGTSYNEQFF
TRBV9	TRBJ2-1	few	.	TGTGCCAGCAGCGTTTCCCCCGGACTAGAGCAGTTCTTC	CASSVSPGLEQFF
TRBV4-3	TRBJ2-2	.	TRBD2	TGCGCCAGCAGCCAAGAGGCGGGGGGATATACCGGGGAGCTGTTTTTT	CASSQEAGGYTGELFF
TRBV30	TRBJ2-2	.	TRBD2	TGTGCCTGGAGTCTGGGACTAGCCCTCACCGGGGAGCTGTTTTTT	CAWSLGLALTGELFF
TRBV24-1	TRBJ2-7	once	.	TGTGCCACCAGTGCCATCCCCGGAGGGGAGCCCAGGTACGAGCAGTACTTC	CATSAIPGGEPRYEQYF
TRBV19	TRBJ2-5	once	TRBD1	TGTGCCAGTAGCCGGACAGGGTGGAGTGAGACCCAGTACTTC	CASSRTGWSETQYF
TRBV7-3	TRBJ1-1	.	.	TGTGCCAGCAGCCCGACACCGGGGACTGAAGCTTTCTTT	CASSPTPGTEAFF
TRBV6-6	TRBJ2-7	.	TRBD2	TGTGCCAGCAGTTACTCGGGACTAGCGGCTTCCTACGAGCAGTACTTC	CASSYSGLAASYEQYF
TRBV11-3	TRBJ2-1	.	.	TGTGCCAGCAGCTTAGATACAGGGAGCTCCTACAATGAGCAGTTCTTC	CASSLDTGSSYNEQFF
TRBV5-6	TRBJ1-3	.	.	TGTGCCAGCAGGCAGACTTCTGGAAACACCATATATTTT	CASRQTSGNTIYF
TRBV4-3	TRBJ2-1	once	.	TGCGCCAGCAGCCAAGTGGCAGGCCACAATGAGCAGTTCTTC	CASSQVAGHNEQFF
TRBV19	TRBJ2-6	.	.	TGTGCCAGTAGGATCCCAGGGAACTCTGGGGCCAACGTCCTGACTTTC	CASRIPGNSGANVLTF
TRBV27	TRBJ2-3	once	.	TGTGCCAGCAGTGAGCGGGCCGGGGGAGATACGCAGTATTTT	CASSERAGGDTQYF
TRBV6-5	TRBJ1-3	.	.	TGTGCCAGCAGACCTCAACCGGGGTTTGTAAACACCATATATTTT	CASRPQPGFVNTIYF
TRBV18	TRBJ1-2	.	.	TGTGCCAGCTCACCATCGACAGGCCTCTATGGCTACACCTTC	CASSPSTGLYGYTF
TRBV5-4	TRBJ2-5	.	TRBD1	TGTGCCAGCAGCTTGGGCGGGACAGGGGGGTTAGAGACCCAGTACTTC	CASSLGGTGGLETQYF
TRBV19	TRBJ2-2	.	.	TGTGCCAGTCGGTCAGGAAATGGCCCCGGGGGGAACACCGGGGAGCTGTTTTTT	CASRSGNGPGGNTGELFF
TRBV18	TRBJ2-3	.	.	TGTGCCAGCTCACCACCAGGGAGGAGGACAGATACGCAGTATTTT	CASSPPGRRTDTQYF
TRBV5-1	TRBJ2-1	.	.	TGCGCCAGCAGCTTGTGGGGAGGGGACAGGAGAAACTACAATGAGCAGTTCTTC	CASSLWGGDRRNYNEQFF
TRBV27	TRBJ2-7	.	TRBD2	TGTGCCAGCAGTTCCCCCGCTAGCGGGACCTACGAGCAGTACTTC	CASSSPASGTYEQYF
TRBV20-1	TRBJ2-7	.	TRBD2	TGCAGTGCTAGTGTCCCGGGGACTAGCGGCTACGAGCAGTACTTC	CSASVPGTSGYEQYF
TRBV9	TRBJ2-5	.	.	TGTGCCAGCAGCCCAGGAGAGACCCAGTACTTC	CASSPGETQYF
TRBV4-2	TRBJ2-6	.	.	TGTGCCAGCAGCCAAGGGGGAGCCGGGGCCAACGTCCTGACTTTC	CASSQGGAGANVLTF
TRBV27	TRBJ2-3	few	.	TGTGCCAGCAGTTTACGGGCGGGGGCCCTCAGCACAGATACGCAGTATTTT	CASSLRAGALSTDTQYF